In its sample, the clone carrying this T cell receptor (beta chain) was seen a few times. Germline loops: CDR1 SNHLY, CDR2 FYNNEI. After removal of 8 bases from V and 5 bases from J, the junction contained 6 bases not matched to a gene. The CDR3 totals 13 residues. The source of the sample is a study of T cell clones after liver transplantation. Overall study: Patients counted as tolerant after at least one year off all immunosuppression, enzymes not exceeding twice normal.

The assay was immunoSEQ multiplex PCR, and TCRdb's table has in-frame clones only and misses some. The table lists 65,000 to 90,000 clones, 90% of them singletons. This chain links TRBV2 with TRBJ1-5; TRBD1 matches 7 bases. The source material was CD4+ T cells from blood, sampled before liver transplant. The receptor's source is a human donor who received a liver transplant. CDR3 protein: CASLGQEDQPQHF. The CDR3 DNA reads as TGTGCCAGCTTAGGACAGGAGGATCAGCCCCAGCATTTT. Full variable domain (outside the CDR3, taken from reference TRBV2 and TRBJ1-5): EPEVTQTPSHQVTQMGQEVILRCVPISNHLYFYWYRQILGQKVEFLVSFYNNEISEKSEIFDDQFSVERPDGSNFTLKIRSTKLEDSAMYFCASLGQEDQPQHFGDGTRLSIL.